The 15 T cell receptor beta chains below all came from one sample that was sequenced in a study of T cell repertoires in cytomegalovirus infection. Their cognate antigens are unknown. TCRdb used MiXCR to reprocess the reads, holding one entry per CDR3 protein. Here the sample spans some 110,000 distinct CDR3 sequences, roughly a third being singletons. The starting material was CD8+ T cells from cultured PBMCs, obtained from culture after CMV antigen stimulation. Receptors were obtained from a human donor in good health (CMV status not recorded). Some clones in this sample may be carry-over from other donors' samples.

J is TRBJ1-5 and V is TRBV27; no clear D. The CDR3 runs to 12 residues. The V and J ends lost 6 bases and 10 bases respectively, with 13 bases between them. Germline values: CDR1 MNHEY, CDR2 SMNVEV (reference sequence). The CDR3 reads CASSRPLGPQHF. CDR3 coding DNA: TGTGCCAGCAGCCGACCCTTGGGCCCCCAGCATTTT.

CDR3 in DNA: TGTGCCATCAGTCCCACACCCGGGACAGCCGACTACGAGCAGTACTTC. Its protein is CAISPTPGTADYEQYF. The V gene is TRBV10-3, the J gene TRBJ2-7; 7 bases align to TRBD1. J lost 3 bases, V lost 5 bases, and 13 bases had no gene match. The CDR3 runs 16 residues. Germline V gives CDR1 ENHRY, CDR2 SYGVKD.

The chain links TRBV20-1 to TRBJ1-4; D gene unclear. Trimming removed 0 bases from V and 8 bases from J, with 16 bases in between. This CDR3 comprises 15 residues. Germline V gives CDR1 DFQATT, CDR2 SNEGSKA (reference sequence). The CDR3 DNA is TGCAGTGCTAGAGAACCCCTGGGAGGTGGGGAAAAACTGTTTTTT. Translating gives CSAREPLGGGEKLFF.

The chain links TRBV5-6 to TRBJ1-5; D not resolved. This CDR3 is built from 16 residues. V dropped 0 bases and J dropped 0 bases, with 10 bases sitting between them. Germline V gene sequence: CDR1 SGHDT, CDR2 YYEEEE. CDR3 region: CASSLGAAYSNQPQHF. The CDR3 nucleotides are TGTGCCAGCAGCTTGGGGGCAGCTTATAGCAATCAGCCCCAGCATTTT.

This clonotype was counted a few times. V gene TRBV7-9 combines with J gene TRBJ2-1, with D perhaps given as TRBD1 or TRBD2 (6 bases each). The CDR3 has 16 residues. Germline CDR1 SEHNR, CDR2 FQNEAQ (reference sequence). V was clipped by 5 bases and J by 4 bases, with 18 bases between them. The CDR3, as DNA: TGTGCCAGCAGCGCACCTAGGGGGGCAGAGTACAATGAGCAGTTCTTC. This sequence encodes CASSAPRGAEYNEQFF.

This clonotype was observed many times. The chain combines TRBV7-2 with TRBJ1-5; D is unclear. The CDR3 sequence is 15 residues long. Per the germline V gene, CDR1 is SGHTA and CDR2 is FQGNSA. V was cut by 5 bases and J by 3 bases, with 14 bases left in between. CDR3 nucleotides: TGTGCCAGCAGCCCGACAAGAGGGCTCAATCAGCCCCAGCATTTT. Translation gives CASSPTRGLNQPQHF.

The genes are TRBV5-6 and TRBJ2-1; D might be TRBD2 (6 bases). The germline V and J ends were trimmed by 2 bases and 2 bases, with 17 bases remaining between them. The CDR3 runs 17 residues. Germline CDR1 reads SGHDT; CDR2 reads YYEEEE. CDR3 nucleotides: TGTGCCAGCAGCTTACCTCCGGGGGACGCAGCCTACAATGAGCAGTTCTTC. It specifies CASSLPPGDAAYNEQFF. Filled out from reference TRBV5-6 and TRBJ2-1, the complete variable domain reads DAGVTQSPTHLIKTRGQQVTLRCSPKSGHDTVSWYQQALGQGPQFIFQYYEEEERQRGNFPDRFSGHQFPNYSSELNVNALLLGDSALYLCASSLPPGDAAYNEQFFGPGTRLTVL.

This clonotype was found many times. The V call is TRBV5-1, the J call TRBJ2-1; tentative D call: TRBD2 (6 bases). The V gene's germline CDR1 is SGHRS and CDR2 YFSETQ. This CDR3 is 14 amino acids long. V shed 6 bases and J shed 2 bases, with 12 bases lying between them. The CDR3 spells CASTLGGAYNEQFF. CDR3 in DNA: TGCGCCAGCACCCTGGGCGGGGCCTACAATGAGCAGTTCTTC.

At least ten counts were recorded for this clonotype. The rearrangement uses TRBV7-2 and TRBJ2-2, with 7 positions matching TRBD1. The CDR3 contains 13 residues. With 5 bases clipped from V and 6 bases from J, the junction kept 3 bases outside the gene matches. CDR1 is SGHTA, CDR2 FQGNSA, per germline. CDR3 nucleotide sequence: TGTGCCAGCAGCGCGACAGGGTCCGGGGAGCTGTTTTTT. This encodes CASSATGSGELFF.

About this clonotype: The junction departs from germline at one end; a sequencing error may be responsible. In nucleotides, the CDR3 is TGTTGCAGCAGTTTATCGTTGGGGGCCGAAGAGACCCAGGACTTC. It yields the protein CCSSLSLGAEETQDF. The chain is built from TRBV27 and TRBJ2-5; tentative D call: TRBD1 (6 bases). This CDR3 is built from 15 residues. CDR1 is MNHEY, CDR2 SMNVEV, per germline (reference sequence).

The V and J genes are TRBV7-8 and TRBJ1-2; D unclear. The CDR3 loop spans 14 amino acids. The V gene lost 4 bases and the J gene lost 8 bases, with 17 bases spanning the gap. Germline V gene lookup returns CDR1 SGHVS and CDR2 FQNEAQ. The CDR3: CASSSDTVNWGYTF. The CDR3 DNA is TGTGCCAGCAGCTCAGACACGGTGAACTGGGGCTACACCTTC.

This chain joins TRBV12-3 or TRBV12-4 and TRBJ2-2; 8 positions match TRBD1. V shed 6 bases and J 1 base; nucleotides not matched to a gene: 4. The CDR3 sequence is 15 residues long. This CDR3 reads CASRRTGRNTGELFF. The CDR3 coding sequence is TGTGCCAGCAGAAGGACAGGGCGGAACACCGGGGAGCTGTTTTTT.

The gene calls are TRBV12-3 or TRBV12-4 and TRBJ1-4; 10 bases fit TRBD1. V was clipped by 2 bases and J by 5 bases; unmatched bases: 2. The CDR3 has 15 amino acids. The CDR3 reads CASSLRTGGNEKLFF. DNA of the CDR3: TGTGCCAGCAGTTTACGGACAGGGGGGAATGAAAAACTGTTTTTT.

This clonotype was recorded a few times. The CDR3 DNA follows: TGTGCTAGTGGTACCCAATTAGGGGGCTTTATGAACACTGAAGCTTTCTTT. Translation gives CASGTQLGGFMNTEAFF. This chain uses TRBV12-5 with TRBJ1-1; 7 bases line up with TRBD1. Trimming removed 5 bases from V and 0 bases from J; junction bases left unmatched: 12. The CDR3 covers 17 residues. In germline, CDR1 is LGHNT, CDR2 FRNRAP.

This chain uses TRBV6-6 with TRBJ2-4, with D possibly matching TRBD2 (5 bases). V was shortened by 7 bases and J by 7 bases, with 20 bases between the two germline ends. There are 15 residues in the CDR3. In germline, CDR1 is MNHNY, CDR2 SVGAGI (reference sequence). DNA for the CDR3: TGTGCCAGCATCCCCCGCGAGGTGCGCGGGAACATTCAGTACTTC. This translates into CASIPREVRGNIQYF.